This record covers a single TCR beta chain. This record comes from a study of cytomegalovirus exposure and HLA in healthy donors. PCR employed 60 Vbeta and 13 Jbeta primers. Repertoires were generated with immunoSEQ multiplex PCR, while TCRdb's copy carries only in-frame clones and drops some. This sample has 50,000 to 60,000 clones, with over 70% found just once. This CDR3 spans 15 amino acids. Germline CDR1 and CDR2: LGHNA and YSLEER. V was pared by 2 bases and J by 3 bases, with 13 bases between. The sample consisted of PBMCs. This TCR was recovered from a man aged 18 to 30 in good health and CMV-seronegative. The chain links TRBV4-3 to TRBJ1-1; D remains ambiguous. CDR3 protein: CASSQSTGTDTEAFF. The CDR3 DNA is TGCGCCAGCAGCCAATCAACGGGTACGGACACTGAAGCTTTCTTT.